This TCR beta chain comes out of a study of blood T cell repertoires in COVID-19. The overall study: Whether acute or convalescent, the COVID-19 samples came from the United States, Italy and Spain. T cells, B-cell-depleted T cells, or PBMCs supplied cDNA or gDNA.

V lost 4 bases, J lost 7 bases, and 13 bases lay in between. This CDR3 contains 13 residues. Germline CDR1 and CDR2: SGHTA and FQGTGA. This table comes from immunoSEQ multiplex PCR, and its TCRdb copy is limited to in-frame clones, with some not included. This table has more than 90,000 clones, approximately 77% appearing once. The J gene is TRBJ1-1, the V gene TRBV7-3; D is possibly TRBD1 (6 bases). Material: peripheral blood. This clonotype was obtained from a woman over 75 with acute or convalescent COVID-19. The CDR3 is CASSSHREGEAFF. The CDR3 DNA reads as TGTGCCAGCAGCTCCCACAGGGAAGGTGAAGCTTTCTTT.